This T cell receptor (beta chain) was sequenced in a study of CD8 T cells in Susac syndrome. From blood CD8+ and CD4+ T cells, the TCR beta chain was sequenced. Study outcomes and limitations: An acknowledgment was made by the study that its TCR sequencing and HLA analysis involved relatively few individuals.

The CDR3 extends over 16 amino acids. V dropped 2 bases and J dropped 0 bases, with 14 bases sitting between them. CDR1 is MGHRA and CDR2 is YSYEKL in the germline V gene. Random hexamers primed reverse transcription of 0.5 to 1 ug RNA. The immunoSEQ assay covered 54 Vbeta and 13 Jbeta segments for CDR3. TCRdb processed the immunoSEQ multiplex PCR reads anew with MiXCR; each CDR3 protein has one entry. This sample carries 150,000 to 200,000 distinct CDR3 sequences, approximately 92% of them seen once, and the ten largest clones take approximately 0.14%. Comments on this clonotype: Its antigen is as yet unknown.

This clonotype originated in a human donor in good health. V usage is TRBV4-1 and J usage is TRBJ2-7, with D possibly TRBD1 on 6 matching bases. What was sequenced was CD4+ T cells from PBMCs. The CDR3 nucleotides read TGCGCCAGCAGCCAAACCGGGACATATAGCTCCTACGAGCAGTACTTC. Amino acid sequence: CASSQTGTYSSYEQYF.